The 28 T cell receptor beta chains presented below share a single source sample, sequenced in a study of T cell changes during pregnancy in multiple sclerosis. The protocol was immunoSEQ multiplex PCR, while the TCRdb copy is restricted to in-frame clones and leaves out a portion. The data hold tens of thousands of clones, with 91% observed a single time. The sample was peripheral blood, taken after pregnancy. The receptor set was obtained from a female donor in good health, enrolled as a control in a pregnancy study.

This chain joins TRBV14 and TRBJ2-7; TRBD1 matches at 8 bases. Trimming at V came to 1 base and at J to 3 bases, leaving 5 bases not matched to a gene. The CDR3 is made up of 15 amino acids. Germline lookup yields CDR1 SGHDN and CDR2 FVKESK. DNA of the CDR3: TGTGCCAGCAGCCAAGGGACAGGGATTGTCTACGAGCAGTACTTC. It yields the protein CASSQGTGIVYEQYF.

V gene TRBV4-2 combines with J gene TRBJ1-1; TRBD1 matches at 8 bases. V lost 5 bases and J lost 2; bases outside the gene matches: 7. The CDR3 is 15 amino acids. Germline CDR1 and CDR2: LGHNA and YNFKEQ. In DNA, the CDR3 is TGTGCCAGCAGCGTCGGAACAGGGGGTAACACTGAAGCTTTCTTT. This translates into CASSVGTGGNTEAFF.

The rearrangement uses TRBV4-3 and TRBJ1-2; 8 bases are shared with TRBD1. This CDR3 region has 13 residues. The germline gives CDR1 LGHNA, CDR2 YSLEER. With 4 bases clipped from V and 4 bases from J, the junction kept 2 bases outside the gene matches. The CDR3 region has the DNA TGCGCCAGCAGCCGGACAGGGACCTATGGCTACACCTTC. Its translation: CASSRTGTYGYTF.

The chain uses TRBV7-3 and TRBJ2-1; TRBD2 matches at 8 bases. Germline V gene data show CDR1 as SGHTA and CDR2 as FQGTGA. V was pared by 5 bases and J by 2 bases, with 5 bases of the junction left unmatched. The CDR3 loop spans 15 amino acids. This CDR3 is CASSQTGGAYNEQFF. Here the CDR3 DNA reads TGTGCCAGCAGCCAGACCGGGGGGGCCTACAATGAGCAGTTCTTC.

This clone came up once. The chain couples TRBV7-6 to TRBJ2-2, with D unclear. There are 13 residues in the CDR3. Germline-derived CDR1 and CDR2 are SGHVS and FNYEAQ. V lost 1 base and J lost 5, with 5 bases in between. The CDR3 region has the DNA TGTGCCAGCAGCTTAGATAATACCGGGGAGCTGTTTTTT. Translation: CASSLDNTGELFF. The full variable domain, its missing parts supplied by reference TRBV7-6 and TRBJ2-2, is GAGVSQSPRYKVTKRGQDVALRCDPISGHVSLYWYRQALGQGPEFLTYFNYEAQQDKSGLPNDRFSAERPEGSISTLTIQRTEQRDSAMYRCASSLDNTGELFFGEGSRLTVL.

This CDR3 is CASSSGQGLANEKLFF. The CDR3 DNA is TGTGCCAGCAGCTCAGGACAGGGGCTTGCTAATGAAAAACTGTTTTTT. The chain is built from TRBV5-4 and TRBJ1-4; TRBD1 matches 9 bases. Unmatched junction bases numbered 6, after V lost 3 bases and J lost 3 bases. CDR1 is SGHNT and CDR2 is YYREEE in the germline V gene (reference sequence). There are 16 residues in the CDR3.

V is TRBV4-1 and J is TRBJ2-2; 7 bases fit TRBD2. V shed 0 bases and J 6 bases; nucleotides not matched to a gene: 7. The germline V gene has CDR1 MGHRA and CDR2 YSYEKL. CDR3 length equals 16 residues. CDR3 in DNA: TGCGCCAGCAGCCAAGATCATAGGGGAGGGGCCGGGGAGCTGTTTTTT. This gives the protein CASSQDHRGGAGELFF.

V gene TRBV18 combines with J gene TRBJ1-1, with D unclear. Trimming shortened V by 2 bases and J by 6 bases, and 10 bases separated the two germline ends. Germline-derived CDR1 and CDR2 are KGHSH and LQKENI. This CDR3 is built from 13 residues. The CDR3 here is CASSPYGISEAFF. The DNA of the CDR3 is TGTGCCAGCTCACCATACGGGATATCTGAAGCTTTCTTT.

This clone was seen a single time. The chain carries TRBV2 and TRBJ1-2, with TRBD1 as a possible D gene (6 bases). The CDR3 covers 15 residues. Germline V gives CDR1 SNHLY, CDR2 FYNNEI. V lost 2 bases, J lost 6 bases, and 16 bases lay in between. The CDR3 spells CASSEMGAPLNGYTF. The CDR3 DNA sequence: TGTGCCAGCAGTGAAATGGGGGCGCCTCTTAATGGCTACACCTTC.

To note about this clone: Sequence at one end of the junction differs from germline and may be a read error. The chain joins TRBV9 to TRBJ2-2, with D tentatively TRBD2 (7 bases). The CDR3 totals 16 residues. CDR1 SGDLS and CDR2 YYNGEE come from the germline V gene. The CDR3 loop is CASRVGGGYNTGELFF. The CDR3 DNA sequence: TGTGCCAGCAGAGTAGGGGGGGGGTACAACACCGGGGAGCTGTTTTTT.

The chain is built from TRBV19 and TRBJ2-2; possibly TRBD1 for D (6 bases). V shed 6 bases and J shed 4 bases, with 12 bases lying between them. The length of the CDR3 is 14 residues. The germline CDR1 and CDR2 sequences are LNHDA and SQIVND (reference sequence). The CDR3 sequence: CASSPRGGTGELFF. The CDR3, as DNA: TGTGCCAGTAGCCCCAGGGGCGGCACCGGGGAGCTGTTTTTT.

The chain combines TRBV11-2 with TRBJ1-5; D remains ambiguous. Per germline, CDR1 SGHAT and CDR2 FQNNGV. Trimming removed 1 base at V and 3 bases at J, with 10 bases between. This CDR3 has 15 amino acids. The CDR3, as DNA: TGTGCCAGCAGCTTAGTCGCCGGGAACAATCAGCCCCAGCATTTT. Amino acids: CASSLVAGNNQPQHF.

This sequence joins TRBV7-6 and TRBJ2-1; 10 nucleotides agree with TRBD1. V lost 5 bases, J lost 3 bases, and 7 bases stayed unmatched. Germline loops: CDR1 SGHVS, CDR2 FNYEAQ. This CDR3 has 16 residues. CDR3 protein: CASSRDRGGFYNEQFF. CDR3 in DNA: TGTGCCAGCAGCAGGGACAGGGGTGGGTTCTACAATGAGCAGTTCTTC.

The chain recombines TRBV4-2 with TRBJ1-3, with D possibly matching TRBD1 (6 bases). The germline CDR1 and CDR2 sequences are LGHNA and YNFKEQ. The CDR3 extends over 15 amino acids. Trimming removed 1 base from V and 2 bases from J, with 9 bases in between. For the CDR3, the DNA is TGTGCCAGCAGCCAAGCCGGGACACCTGGAAACACCATATATTTT. Translated, it gives CASSQAGTPGNTIYF.

This chain joins TRBV4-3 and TRBJ2-1, with D possibly TRBD1 on 5 matching bases. This CDR3 is 14 amino acids long. Trimming shortened V by 3 bases and J by 9 bases, and 15 bases separated the two germline ends. Germline V gene lookup returns CDR1 LGHNA and CDR2 YSLEER. In DNA form, the CDR3 reads TGCGCCAGCAGCCATCTAGGACGGACATCTGAGCAGTTCTTC. This codes for CASSHLGRTSEQFF.

This sequence joins TRBV7-9 and TRBJ1-2; D may be TRBD1 (5 bases). Looked up from germline, CDR1 is SEHNR and CDR2 is FQNEAQ (reference sequence). This CDR3 contains 14 residues. V lost 7 bases and J 6 bases, leaving 18 bases between the germline ends. The DNA for the CDR3 is TGTGCCAGCAATTCTGCGTACTCAGGGCATGGCTACACCTTC. Its translation is CASNSAYSGHGYTF.

J is TRBJ2-2 and V is TRBV4-2, with D possibly matching TRBD1 (6 bases). Germline CDR1 reads LGHNA; CDR2 reads YNFKEQ. The V gene lost 4 bases and the J gene lost 6 bases, with 12 bases spanning the gap. The CDR3 has 14 amino acids. The CDR3 is CASSLQGYPGELFF. CDR3 nucleotides: TGTGCCAGCAGCCTACAGGGTTATCCCGGGGAGCTGTTTTTT.

This chain links TRBV4-1 with TRBJ1-1, with D possibly being TRBD1 (5 bases). The CDR3 has 15 amino acids. V lost 0 bases and J lost 1, with 9 bases in between. CDR1 MGHRA and CDR2 YSYEKL come from the germline V gene. This CDR3 reads CASSQDVGQNTEAFF. For the CDR3, the DNA is TGCGCCAGCAGCCAAGATGTGGGGCAGAACACTGAAGCTTTCTTT.

This clone was detected once. The chain uses TRBV27 and TRBJ2-7; possible D gene TRBD1, 6 bases. CDR1 is MNHEY and CDR2 is SMNVEV in the germline V gene (reference sequence). Trimming cost V 2 bases and J 2 bases, with 16 bases left between them. This CDR3 spans 16 amino acids. The CDR3 spells CASSLVWQGHPYEQYF. CDR3 DNA sequence: TGTGCCAGCAGTTTAGTTTGGCAGGGACACCCCTACGAGCAGTACTTC.

The chain has TRBV19 and TRBJ1-2, with D possibly TRBD1 on 5 matching bases. V lost 3 bases and J lost 10, with 33 bases in between. Germline V CDR1 and CDR2: LNHDA, SQIVND (reference sequence). The CDR3 has 19 residues. The CDR3 loop reads CASSIDRIRSAPTTELYTF. Written as DNA, the CDR3 is TGTGCCAGTAGTATTGACAGAATCCGATCAGCACCGACGACAGAGCTCTACACCTTC. The variable domain in full, completed from reference TRBV19 and TRBJ1-2, reads DGGITQSPKYLFRKEGQNVTLSCEQNLNHDAMYWYRQDPGQGLRLIYYSQIVNDFQKGDIAEGYSVSREKKESFPLTVTSAQKNPTAFYLCASSIDRIRSAPTTELYTFGSGTRLTVV.

The chain joins TRBV9 to TRBJ2-7; TRBD1 agrees at 9 bases. This CDR3 has 14 amino acids. From germline, CDR1 is SGDLS and CDR2 YYNGEE. The trim removed 3 bases at V and 3 bases at J, leaving 4 bases unmatched. The CDR3 DNA reads as TGTGCCAGCAGCGCCCGGGACAGGGTCTACGAGCAGTACTTC. It encodes CASSARDRVYEQYF.

About this clone: At one end, the junction sequence differs from germline, possibly due to a read error. The chain joins TRBV28 to TRBJ2-7, with 9 bases matching TRBD1. Per germline, CDR1 MDHEN and CDR2 SYDVKM. CDR3 size: 15 residues. The CDR3 DNA follows: TGTGCCAGCAGCGTAGGGACAGGGCTCTCCCACGAGCAGTACTTC. It translates to CASSVGTGLSHEQYF.

The V gene is TRBV29-1, the J gene TRBJ2-2; the D gene is possibly TRBD1 (5 bases). V lost 3 bases and J 5 bases, leaving 13 bases between the germline ends. The germline gives CDR1 SQVTM, CDR2 ANQGSEA. The CDR3 length is 14 residues. The CDR3: CSVDAGSETGELFF. CDR3 nucleotide sequence: TGCAGCGTTGACGCAGGGTCGGAGACCGGGGAGCTGTTTTTT.

J is TRBJ2-3 and V is TRBV9, with D possibly TRBD2 on 5 matching bases. The CDR3 spans 16 residues. CDR1 SGDLS and CDR2 YYNGEE come from the germline V gene. V was shortened by 0 bases and J by 3 bases, with 14 bases between the two germline ends. CDR3 amino acids: CASSVGGGLATDTQYF. In DNA form, the CDR3 reads TGTGCCAGCAGCGTAGGGGGTGGATTAGCGACAGATACGCAGTATTTT.

This chain connects TRBV15 to TRBJ1-5; 11 bases fit TRBD1. The CDR3 loop spans 17 amino acids. V gave up 3 bases and J gave up 2 bases; unmatched junction bases: 6. The germline CDR1 and CDR2 sequences are LNHNV and YYDKDF (reference sequence). CDR3 residues: CATSRTPGQGGNQPQHF. CDR3 DNA: TGTGCCACCAGCAGGACTCCGGGACAGGGGGGCAATCAGCCCCAGCATTTT.

This sequence joins TRBV2 and TRBJ1-1, with D uncertain. Germline CDR1 and CDR2: SNHLY and FYNNEI. V lost 3 bases, J lost 2 bases, and 10 bases lay in between. The CDR3 contains 14 residues. CDR3 DNA: TGTGCCAGCAGTGACGGGATCTCAAACACTGAAGCTTTCTTT. Translation: CASSDGISNTEAFF.

The chain combines TRBV7-2 with TRBJ1-6; unclear D gene. CDR3 length: 15 amino acids. Per the germline V gene, CDR1 is SGHTA and CDR2 is FQGNSA. Deletions cut 6 bases from V and 0 bases from J, with 9 bases between. CDR3 residues: CASSGSNSYNSPLHF. CDR3 bases: TGTGCCAGCAGTGGGAGTAACTCCTATAATTCACCCCTCCACTTT. Using reference TRBV7-2 and TRBJ1-6 for the parts outside the CDR3, the full variable domain is GAGVSQSPSNKVTEKGKDVELRCDPISGHTALYWYRQSLGQGLEFLIYFQGNSAPDKSGLPSDRFSAERTGGSVSTLTIQRTQQEDSAVYLCASSGSNSYNSPLHFGNGTRLTVT.

This chain uses TRBV2 with TRBJ1-1, with 10 bases identical to TRBD1. V gave up 5 bases and J gave up 1 base; unmatched junction bases: 7. Germline V gene data show CDR1 as SNHLY and CDR2 as FYNNEI. The CDR3 has 16 amino acids. In DNA form, the CDR3 reads TGTGCCAGCAGTTACCGACAGGGGGCACCGAACACTGAAGCTTTCTTT. It codes for CASSYRQGAPNTEAFF.